These 8 T cell receptor beta chains were sequenced from one sample in a study of T cells after yellow fever vaccination. TCRdb analysed the 5' RACE reads with MiXCR anew, one entry per CDR3 protein. This sample has 200,000 to 300,000 distinct CDR3 sequences, with over 10% found just once. Source: CD4+ T cells sorted from PBMCs, taken 45 days after the yellow fever booster vaccination. These receptor sequences come from a man in his thirties or forties who received the YFV17D yellow fever vaccine.

The chain uses TRBV7-3 and TRBJ2-3; maybe TRBD1 (8 bases). Germline CDR1 and CDR2: SGHTA and FQGTGA. The CDR3 spans 14 residues. V shed 5 bases and J shed 9 bases, with 18 bases lying between them. The CDR3 DNA sequence: TGTGCCAGCAGCCATACAGGGGGGGGCAGGACGCAGTATTTT. Encoded protein: CASSHTGGGRTQYF.

The V and J genes are TRBV20-1 and TRBJ2-7; D is possibly TRBD1 (5 bases). From germline, CDR1 is DFQATT and CDR2 SNEGSKA (reference sequence). The V and J ends lost 6 bases and 0 bases respectively, with 15 bases between them. This CDR3 comprises 14 residues. In nucleotides, the CDR3 is TGCAGTGCCTACCACAGGTCCAGCTCCTACGAGCAGTACTTC. This codes for CSAYHRSSSYEQYF.

This rearrangement joins TRBV5-1 to TRBJ2-3; 11 bases map to TRBD2. Germline loops: CDR1 SGHRS, CDR2 YFSETQ. The CDR3 runs 16 residues. With 3 bases clipped from V and 7 bases from J, the junction kept 10 bases outside the gene matches. The DNA for the CDR3 is TGCGCCAGCAGCTCCGAACTAGCGGGAGAAGGCCATACGCAGTATTTT. This codes for CASSSELAGEGHTQYF.

This chain links TRBV3-1 with TRBJ2-1, with 11 bases identical to TRBD2. CDR1 and CDR2 from the germline V gene are LGHDT and YNNKEL (reference sequence). The J segment lost 12 bases and the V segment lost 5 bases, leaving 12 bases of the junction unmatched. The CDR3 is made up of 15 amino acids. The CDR3 is CASSSTPGLAVLQFF. CDR3 bases: TGTGCCAGCAGCTCTACTCCGGGACTAGCGGTTTTGCAGTTCTTC.

Only a few counts were recorded for this clonotype. V and J are TRBV20-1 and TRBJ2-7; TRBD2 aligns across 7 bases. CDR1 and CDR2 (germline): DFQATT, SNEGSKA (reference sequence). The CDR3 covers 13 residues. Trimming at V came to 4 bases and at J to 7 bases, leaving 10 bases not matched to a gene. The CDR3 DNA is TGCAGTGCTATCCACGGGGGGTTGGGGGAGCAGTACTTC. Encoded protein: CSAIHGGLGEQYF.

This clonotype was observed at least ten times. The CDR3 DNA sequence: TGTGCCAGCACCCTGATGGGGGACGAGCAGTACTTC. Amino acid sequence: CASTLMGDEQYF. The chain uses TRBV12-3 or TRBV12-4 and TRBJ2-7, with D tentatively TRBD1 or TRBD2 (5 bases each). V shed 7 bases and J shed 5 bases, with 12 bases lying between them. The CDR3 has 12 amino acids.

The table lists this clonotype with many counts. The chain is built from TRBV7-2 and TRBJ2-3; no definite D call. This CDR3 spans 14 amino acids. V gave up 3 bases and J gave up 0 bases, with 7 bases separating them. Per germline, CDR1 SGHTA and CDR2 FQGNSA. CDR3: CASSFAPSTDTQYF. In DNA, the CDR3 is TGTGCCAGCAGCTTCGCTCCTAGCACAGATACGCAGTATTTT.

Comments on this clonotype: Lacking the conserved final phenylalanine or tryptophan, this CDR3 likely reflects a read error. The chain is built from TRBV5-5 and TRBJ2-1; 14 bases align to TRBD2. Germline CDR1 is SGHKS and CDR2 is YYEKEE (reference sequence). The trim removed 2 bases at V and 6 bases at J, leaving 10 bases unmatched. The CDR3 has 18 residues. CDR3 residues: CASSFFVGTSGGLNEQFY. The CDR3 bases are TGTGCCAGCAGCTTTTTTGTTGGGACTAGCGGGGGCCTCAATGAGCAGTTCTAC.